This T cell receptor (beta chain) was recorded in a study of T cell changes during pregnancy in multiple sclerosis. V gave up 5 bases and J gave up 0 bases, with 14 bases separating them. Germline CDR1 is LNHNV and CDR2 is YYDKDF (reference sequence). CDR3 length: 16 residues. The assay was immunoSEQ multiplex PCR, and TCRdb's table has in-frame clones only and misses some. Here the sample spans tens of thousands of clones, less than 95% being singletons. V usage is TRBV15 and J usage is TRBJ1-5; D gene uncertain. Sequencing used CD4+ T cells from peripheral blood mononuclear cells, obtained in the third trimester of pregnancy. The receptor was isolated from a female donor with multiple sclerosis, enrolled in a pregnancy study. The CDR3 DNA reads TGTGCCACCAGCCCCGGCAGCGCTGATAGCAATCAGCCCCAGCATTTT. Protein: CATSPGSADSNQPQHF.